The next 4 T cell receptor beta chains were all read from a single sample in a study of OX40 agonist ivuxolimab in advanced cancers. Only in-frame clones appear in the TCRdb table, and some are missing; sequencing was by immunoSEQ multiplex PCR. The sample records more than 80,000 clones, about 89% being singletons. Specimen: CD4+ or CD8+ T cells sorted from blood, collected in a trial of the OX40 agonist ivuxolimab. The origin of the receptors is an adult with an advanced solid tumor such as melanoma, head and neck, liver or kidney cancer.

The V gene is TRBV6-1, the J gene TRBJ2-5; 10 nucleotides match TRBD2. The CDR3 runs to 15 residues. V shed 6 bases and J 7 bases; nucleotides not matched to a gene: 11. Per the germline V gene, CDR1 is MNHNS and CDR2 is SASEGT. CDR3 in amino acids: CASSPRLAGIRTQYF. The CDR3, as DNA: TGTGCCAGCAGCCCTAGACTAGCGGGTATAAGGACCCAGTACTTC.

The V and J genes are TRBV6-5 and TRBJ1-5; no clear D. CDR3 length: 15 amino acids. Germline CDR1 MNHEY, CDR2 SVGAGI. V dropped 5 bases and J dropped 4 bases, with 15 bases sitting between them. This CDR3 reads CASSPMDGNNQPQHF. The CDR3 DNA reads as TGTGCCAGCAGTCCCATGGACGGAAATAATCAGCCCCAGCATTTT.

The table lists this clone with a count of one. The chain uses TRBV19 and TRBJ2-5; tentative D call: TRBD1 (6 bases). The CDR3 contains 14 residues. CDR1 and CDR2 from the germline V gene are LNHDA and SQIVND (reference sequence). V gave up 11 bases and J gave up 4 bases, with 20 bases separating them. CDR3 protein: CASKDSWVGETQYF. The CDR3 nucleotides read TGTGCCTCTAAGGACAGTTGGGTTGGAGAGACCCAGTACTTC.

The CDR3 bases are TGTGCCAGTAGTATGGACAGCCCAGGGTTCCGCAATCAGCCCCAGCATTTT. Translating it yields CASSMDSPGFRNQPQHF. The chain carries TRBV19 and TRBJ1-5; TRBD1 might be the D (6 bases). V lost 3 bases and J 2 bases, leaving 17 bases between the germline ends. The CDR3 totals 17 residues. Germline-derived CDR1 and CDR2 are LNHDA and SQIVND (reference sequence).